Below are 27 T cell receptor beta chains sequenced from a single sample in a study of T cells in Graves' hyperthyroidism and ophthalmopathy. Amplified TCR beta CDR3 regions came from RNA transcripts. HTBI primers were used for first-round RT-PCR of the TCR CDR3. TCRdb used MiXCR to reprocess the multiplex PCR reads, holding one entry per CDR3 protein. The sample holds a few hundred thousand distinct CDR3 sequences, approximately 17% seen once. Material: blood. The receptors derive from a woman aged 55-70 years with Graves' ophthalmopathy.

CDR3 region: CASSRGNNGNTIYF. The DNA for the CDR3 is TGTGCCAGCAGCCGCGGGAATAATGGAAACACCATATATTTT. The V call is TRBV5-5, the J call TRBJ1-3, with D unresolved. V dropped 4 bases and J dropped 3 bases, with 11 bases sitting between them. CDR1 is SGHKS, CDR2 YYEKEE, per germline (reference sequence). The CDR3 is 14 residues long. The full variable domain, completed using reference TRBV5-5 and TRBJ1-3, is DAGVTQSPTHLIKTRGQQVTLRCSPISGHKSVSWYQQVLGQGPQFIFQYYEKEERGRGNFPDRFSARQFPNYSSELNVNALLLGDSALYLCASSRGNNGNTIYFGEGSWLTVV.

Details on this clonotype: A much more abundant neighbour one base away suggests this may be a read error. The rearrangement uses TRBV7-6 and TRBJ2-5; D may be TRBD2 (5 bases). Per germline, CDR1 SGHVS and CDR2 FNYEAQ. Trimming cost V 5 bases and J 9 bases, with 19 bases left between them. CDR3 length equals 14 residues. In DNA, the CDR3 is TGTGCCAGCAGCCCCAGCCCCGGGGTGGAGGCCCAGTACTTC. Protein sequence: CASSPSPGVEAQYF.

This clonotype was observed many times. The chain couples TRBV6-5 to TRBJ2-7, with D perhaps TRBD1 (6 bases). Deletions cut 2 bases from V and 9 bases from J, with 17 bases between. Germline loops: CDR1 MNHEY, CDR2 SVGAGI. The CDR3 contains 14 residues. CDR3 sequence: CASSYRQATVAQYF. The CDR3 bases are TGTGCCAGCAGTTACAGACAGGCTACGGTGGCGCAGTACTTC.

J is TRBJ2-5 and V is TRBV5-1; 8 positions agree with TRBD2. CDR3 length: 16 amino acids. The trim removed 7 bases at V and 4 bases at J, leaving 15 bases unmatched. Germline CDR1 and CDR2: SGHRS and YFSETQ. CDR3 sequence (DNA): TGCGCCAGCGGCCCGGGAGGGGCGAGTGGAGTAGAGACCCAGTACTTC. As protein: CASGPGGASGVETQYF.

This clonotype was seen ten or more times. The V and J genes are TRBV11-2 and TRBJ2-1; D gene unclear. This CDR3 has 15 amino acids. The V end was cut by 3 bases, the J end by 1 base, with 10 bases between. CDR1 and CDR2 (germline): SGHAT, FQNNGV. CDR3 residues: CASSFQVTSYNEQFF. The CDR3 bases are TGTGCCAGCAGCTTTCAAGTGACTTCCTACAATGAGCAGTTCTTC.

The gene calls are TRBV4-3 and TRBJ1-2; D uncertain. Germline CDR1 reads LGHNA; CDR2 reads YSLEER. Trimming took off 3 bases at V and 7 bases at J, with 24 bases between the two ends. The CDR3 length is 17 residues. DNA for the CDR3: TGCGCCAGCAGCCACGAGGGTTTGGGTGTCTTCAGATCTGGCTACACCTTC. It yields the protein CASSHEGLGVFRSGYTF.

This clonotype came up many times. V is TRBV19 and J is TRBJ1-6, with D unclear. V was trimmed by 8 bases and J by 6 bases, leaving 11 bases between them. Germline V gene lookup returns CDR1 LNHDA and CDR2 SQIVND (reference sequence). CDR3 length: 13 residues. The DNA for the CDR3 is TGTGCCAGTCGCTGGACGGGTAATTCACCCCTCCACTTT. Translating it yields CASRWTGNSPLHF.

This clonotype has at least ten counts. This chain links TRBV7-2 with TRBJ2-3; tentatively, D is TRBD1 (5 bases). This CDR3 has 15 residues. Trimming pared 5 bases from V and 6 bases from J, leaving 18 bases between. Germline lookup yields CDR1 SGHTA and CDR2 FQGNSA. The CDR3 DNA sequence: TGTGCCAGCAGCCCTCGAGGCAGGGTCACGGATACGCAGTATTTT. Amino acids: CASSPRGRVTDTQYF.

A remark on this clonotype: This may be a read error, as it is one base from a much larger clone. V gene TRBV20-1 combines with J gene TRBJ1-6; 7 bases are shared with TRBD1. The CDR3 consists of 16 residues. CDR1 is DFQATT and CDR2 is SNEGSKA in the germline V gene (reference sequence). Written as DNA, the CDR3 is TGCAGTGCTCCGAGACAGGGAAGGTCCTGTAATTCACCCCTCCACTTT. Protein sequence: CSAPRQGRSCNSPLHF.

The rearrangement joins TRBV6-1 to TRBJ2-7, with 7 bases that match TRBD1. J lost 1 base, V lost 5 bases, and 5 bases had no gene match. CDR1 and CDR2 (germline): MNHNS, SASEGT. The CDR3 runs to 14 residues. The CDR3 is CASSRTGRSYEQYF. DNA for the CDR3: TGTGCCAGCAGTCGGACAGGCCGTTCCTACGAGCAGTACTTC.

This clonotype was seen ten or more times. V gene TRBV6-1 combines with J gene TRBJ1-2; D gene unclear. The germline CDR1 and CDR2 sequences are MNHNS and SASEGT. V was pared by 0 bases and J by 6 bases, with 14 bases between. CDR3 length: 15 residues. CDR3 sequence (DNA): TGTGCCAGCAGTGAAGCGCTAGGGAACGTGGATGGCTACACCTTC. Encoded protein: CASSEALGNVDGYTF.

Turning to this clonotype: The germline gene is not matched at one end of the junction; a read error may be the cause. The chain recombines TRBV28 with TRBJ2-7, with D perhaps assigned TRBD1 or TRBD2 (5 bases each). CDR3 size: 15 residues. Germline V CDR1 and CDR2: MDHEN, SYDVKM. CDR3 protein: CASSPWGLNNHEQCF. The CDR3, as DNA: TGTGCCAGCAGTCCCTGGGGGTTGAACAATCACGAGCAGTGCTTC.

This clonotype was observed at least ten times. This chain connects TRBV18 to TRBJ1-4, with unresolved D. Germline V gene data show CDR1 as KGHSH and CDR2 as LQKENI. V was pared by 4 bases and J by 7 bases, with 10 bases between. This CDR3 spans 13 amino acids. The CDR3 loop reads CASSQGSGEKLFF. The CDR3 bases are TGTGCCAGCTCACAGGGAAGCGGTGAAAAACTGTTTTTT. The whole variable domain, filled in from reference TRBV18 and TRBJ1-4, reads NAGVMQNPRHLVRRRGQEARLRCSPMKGHSHVYWYRQLPEEGLKFMVYLQKENIIDESGMPKERFSAEFPKEGPSILRIQQVVRGDSAAYFCASSQGSGEKLFFGSGTQLSVL.

There are many counts of this clonotype. The chain joins TRBV28 to TRBJ1-3; TRBD1 might be the D (5 bases). CDR1 and CDR2 (germline): MDHEN, SYDVKM. This CDR3 comprises 11 residues. Trimming shortened V by 10 bases and J by 4 bases, and 8 bases separated the two germline ends. The CDR3 reads CATRTGNTIYF. The DNA of the CDR3 is TGTGCCACACGGACAGGAAACACCATATATTTT.

This clonotype has at least ten counts. The chain links TRBV7-2 to TRBJ2-3; D uncertain. Trimming cost V 4 bases and J 0 bases, with 11 bases left between them. CDR3 size: 15 residues. The germline V gene encodes CDR1 SGHTA and CDR2 FQGNSA. CDR3 in DNA: TGTGCCAGCAGCTCCTTGGACCTTAGCACAGATACGCAGTATTTT. Its translation: CASSSLDLSTDTQYF.

In this sample, this clonotype turned up many times. This chain links TRBV11-2 with TRBJ2-3; D perhaps matches TRBD2 (6 bases). The CDR3 is 17 residues long. Germline assignment: CDR1 SGHAT and CDR2 FQNNGV. Trimming removed 1 base from V and 6 bases from J, with 20 bases in between. In DNA, the CDR3 is TGTGCCAGCAGCTTAGGGACTATGAGTGTGGAAGGGGATACGCAGTATTTT. This translates into CASSLGTMSVEGDTQYF. The full variable domain, with the rest looked up from reference TRBV11-2 and TRBJ2-3, is EAGVAQSPRYKIIEKRQSVAFWCNPISGHATLYWYQQILGQGPKLLIQFQNNGVVDDSQLPKDRFSAERLKGVDSTLKIQPAKLEDSAVYLCASSLGTMSVEGDTQYFGPGTRLTVL.

The sample holds many counts of this clonotype. The rearrangement joins TRBV12-3 or TRBV12-4 to TRBJ1-2, with D perhaps matching TRBD1 (5 bases). The CDR3 spans 16 residues. Trimming pared 6 bases from V and 2 bases from J, leaving 19 bases between. CDR3 in DNA: TGTGCCAGCAGCCAGATCCAGGGTCCCCTAAACTATGGCTACACCTTC. Encoded protein: CASSQIQGPLNYGYTF.

A note on this clonotype: The germline gene is not matched at one end of the junction; a read error may be the cause. The chain employs TRBV6-1 and TRBJ2-1; TRBD2 aligns across 7 bases. CDR3 length equals 13 residues. The germline V gene has CDR1 MNHNS and CDR2 SASEGT. The CDR3 sequence is CVSRGTSSGEQFF. DNA for the CDR3: TGTGTCAGCAGAGGCACGAGTAGCGGGGAGCAGTTCTTC.

The sample holds many counts of this clonotype. V is TRBV7-2 and J is TRBJ1-2; a possible D gene is TRBD1 (5 bases). Germline V gene data show CDR1 as SGHTA and CDR2 as FQGNSA. The CDR3 consists of 15 residues. Trimming removed 5 bases at V and 3 bases at J, with 16 bases between. CDR3: CASSRISGPYYGYTF. Here the CDR3 DNA reads TGTGCCAGCAGCCGTATTTCGGGACCGTACTATGGCTACACCTTC.

This clonotype was seen at least ten times. The J gene is TRBJ2-7, the V gene TRBV5-1; D not certain. The V gene's germline CDR1 is SGHRS and CDR2 YFSETQ. The V and J ends lost 4 bases and 3 bases respectively, with 14 bases between them. CDR3 length equals 14 residues. CDR3 in amino acids: CASSNSRTFYEQYF. As DNA, the CDR3 is TGCGCCAGCAGCAACTCCCGGACCTTCTACGAGCAGTACTTC.

This clonotype has a handful of counts. The rearrangement uses TRBV18 and TRBJ1-2; maybe TRBD1 (5 bases). The germline gives CDR1 KGHSH, CDR2 LQKENI. This CDR3 comprises 14 residues. V lost 2 bases, J lost 4 bases, and 11 bases lay in between. For the CDR3, the DNA is TGTGCCAGCTCACCAGACAGTTCCTTCTATGGCTACACCTTC. Translation gives CASSPDSSFYGYTF. Based on the CDR3 plus reference TRBV18 and TRBJ1-2, the full variable domain is NAGVMQNPRHLVRRRGQEARLRCSPMKGHSHVYWYRQLPEEGLKFMVYLQKENIIDESGMPKERFSAEFPKEGPSILRIQQVVRGDSAAYFCASSPDSSFYGYTFGSGTRLTVV.

The chain has TRBV9 and TRBJ2-7; possible D gene TRBD1, 6 bases. Germline assignment: CDR1 SGDLS and CDR2 YYNGEE. The CDR3 is 17 amino acids. Trimming pared 0 bases from V and 3 bases from J, leaving 19 bases between. The CDR3 loop reads CASSVGPHGGPDYEQYF. The CDR3 nucleotides read TGTGCCAGCAGCGTAGGCCCCCATGGGGGCCCCGACTACGAGCAGTACTTC.

Regarding this clonotype: A much larger clone sits a single nucleotide away, making a read error possible. The chain is built from TRBV20-1 and TRBJ2-3, with D possibly matching TRBD1 (6 bases). Germline CDR1 and CDR2: DFQATT and SNEGSKA (reference sequence). The CDR3 covers 12 residues. As DNA, the CDR3 is TGCAGTGCTCCAACAGGGTTAGATACGCAGTGTTTT. It yields the protein CSAPTGLDTQCF.

A few counts support this clonotype. CDR3 nucleotides: TGCAGCGTTGGGGGACGGAACCAAGAGACCCAGTACTTC. It translates to CSVGGRNQETQYF. V gene TRBV29-1 combines with J gene TRBJ2-5; possibly TRBD1 or TRBD2 for D (5 bases each). CDR1 SQVTM and CDR2 ANQGSEA come from the germline V gene. This CDR3 has 13 residues. The ends were cut back, 4 bases at V and 0 bases at J, with 9 bases in the middle.

This clonotype has a count of ten or more. The chain recombines TRBV7-2 with TRBJ2-5; 8 nucleotides line up with TRBD2. V was pared by 5 bases and J by 5 bases, with 10 bases of the junction left unmatched. Germline loops: CDR1 SGHTA, CDR2 FQGNSA. The CDR3 covers 15 residues. The CDR3 DNA sequence: TGTGCCAGCAGCACAGGTCCTAGCGGGCGGGAGACCCAGTACTTC. This codes for CASSTGPSGRETQYF.

Ten or more counts support this clonotype. The V gene is TRBV10-3, the J gene TRBJ2-5, with D hard to call. CDR1 and CDR2 (germline): ENHRY, SYGVKD. The V end was cut by 3 bases, the J end by 3 bases, with 5 bases between. The CDR3 has 12 residues. The CDR3 region is CAISDPKETQYF. In DNA form, the CDR3 reads TGTGCCATCAGTGATCCGAAAGAGACCCAGTACTTC.

In its sample, this clonotype was seen a few times. The chain couples TRBV29-1 to TRBJ2-7, with D perhaps given as TRBD1 or TRBD2 (5 bases each). V shed 6 bases and J shed 3 bases, with 9 bases lying between them. CDR1 is SQVTM and CDR2 is ANQGSEA in the germline V gene. This CDR3 is built from 11 residues. This CDR3 reads CSVSRGYEQYF. In DNA form, the CDR3 reads TGCAGCGTCTCGAGGGGCTACGAGCAGTACTTC.